Listed below are T cell receptor beta chains from one sample, sequenced in a study of blood T cells in healthy people across ages. MiXCR was run by TCRdb on the 5' RACE reads, yielding one entry per CDR3 protein. The table shows approximately 780,000 distinct CDR3 sequences, with around 25% occurring only once. These data also formed part of another study, on T cells of mothers and their children.

The sequenced sample was blood. All receptors derive from a boy aged 5-17 years in good health. The CDR3 runs from the conserved cysteine through the conserved F or W. Each record gives: V gene, J gene, CDR3 protein.

v_gene: TRBV5-1; j_gene: TRBJ1-3; CDR3aa: CASSLAEAHSGNTIYF
v_gene: TRBV2; j_gene: -; CDR3aa: CASSGGSTAYNEQFF
v_gene: TRBV7-8; j_gene: TRBJ1-5; CDR3aa: CASSLVQINQPQHF
v_gene: TRBV5-5; j_gene: TRBJ2-3; CDR3aa: CASRVRPLAPPDTQYF
v_gene: TRBV6-5; j_gene: TRBJ2-7; CDR3aa: CASSYQSRPAIHEQYF
v_gene: TRBV19; j_gene: TRBJ2-3; CDR3aa: CASSIERGTDTQYF
v_gene: TRBV18; j_gene: TRBJ2-6; CDR3aa: CASSPPRAGANVLTF
v_gene: TRBV3-1; j_gene: TRBJ1-6; CDR3aa: CASSQQVGGGSPLHF
v_gene: TRBV5-1; j_gene: -; CDR3aa: CASSLASGPPSYEQYF
v_gene: TRBV5-1; j_gene: TRBJ1-6; CDR3aa: CASTLDRGQSPLHF
v_gene: TRBV29-1; j_gene: TRBJ1-2; CDR3aa: CSVTTSTVPGYTF
v_gene: TRBV11-2; j_gene: -; CDR3aa: CASSLASRTSGETYEQYF
v_gene: TRBV29-1; j_gene: TRBJ2-3; CDR3aa: CSGDGTSVPDTQYF
v_gene: TRBV10-3; j_gene: -; CDR3aa: CAISESTGGHNEQFF
v_gene: TRBV11-1; j_gene: TRBJ2-3; CDR3aa: CASGQTITDTQYF
v_gene: TRBV5-1; j_gene: TRBJ2-5; CDR3aa: CASSLTDRGQETQYF
v_gene: TRBV7-2; j_gene: TRBJ2-6; CDR3aa: CASSRGLSGANVLTF
v_gene: TRBV5-1; j_gene: TRBJ2-7; CDR3aa: CASSGGQAYERYF
v_gene: TRBV5-1; j_gene: TRBJ2-3; CDR3aa: CASSGTSGLSTDTQYF
v_gene: TRBV5-6; j_gene: TRBJ1-4; CDR3aa: CASSYKLCRDRGPLYEKLFF
v_gene: TRBV7-2; j_gene: TRBJ1-4; CDR3aa: CASSPYTGEKLFF
v_gene: TRBV6-1; j_gene: TRBJ2-1; CDR3aa: CASSRSGGTPESYNEQFF
v_gene: TRBV7-2; j_gene: TRBJ2-5; CDR3aa: CASSPDSAQYF
v_gene: TRBV7-7; j_gene: -; CDR3aa: CASSQRTGSETQYF
v_gene: TRBV30; j_gene: TRBJ2-2; CDR3aa: CAWNSITGELFF
v_gene: TRBV29-1; j_gene: TRBJ2-7; CDR3aa: CSVEDPEGNYEQYF
v_gene: TRBV7-2; j_gene: -; CDR3aa: CASSWDISRGEQYF
v_gene: TRBV5-1; j_gene: TRBJ2-5; CDR3aa: CASSLRGIQETQYF
v_gene: TRBV29-1; j_gene: TRBJ1-5; CDR3aa: CSVEGTARVVGRIIYSNQPQHF